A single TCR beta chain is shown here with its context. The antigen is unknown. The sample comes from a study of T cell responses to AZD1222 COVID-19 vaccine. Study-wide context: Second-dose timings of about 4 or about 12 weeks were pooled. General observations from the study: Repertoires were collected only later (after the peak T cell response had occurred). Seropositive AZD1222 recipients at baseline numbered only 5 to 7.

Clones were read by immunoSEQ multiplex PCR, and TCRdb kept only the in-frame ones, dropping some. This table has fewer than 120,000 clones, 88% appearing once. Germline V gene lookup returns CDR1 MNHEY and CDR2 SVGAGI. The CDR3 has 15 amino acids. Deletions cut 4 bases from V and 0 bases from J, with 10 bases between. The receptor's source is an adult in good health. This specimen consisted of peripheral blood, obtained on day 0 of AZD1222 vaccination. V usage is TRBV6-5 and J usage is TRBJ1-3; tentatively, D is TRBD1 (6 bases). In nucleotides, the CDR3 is TGTGCCAGCAGTTTAGACAGGTCCTCTGGAAACACCATATATTTT. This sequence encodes CASSLDRSSGNTIYF.